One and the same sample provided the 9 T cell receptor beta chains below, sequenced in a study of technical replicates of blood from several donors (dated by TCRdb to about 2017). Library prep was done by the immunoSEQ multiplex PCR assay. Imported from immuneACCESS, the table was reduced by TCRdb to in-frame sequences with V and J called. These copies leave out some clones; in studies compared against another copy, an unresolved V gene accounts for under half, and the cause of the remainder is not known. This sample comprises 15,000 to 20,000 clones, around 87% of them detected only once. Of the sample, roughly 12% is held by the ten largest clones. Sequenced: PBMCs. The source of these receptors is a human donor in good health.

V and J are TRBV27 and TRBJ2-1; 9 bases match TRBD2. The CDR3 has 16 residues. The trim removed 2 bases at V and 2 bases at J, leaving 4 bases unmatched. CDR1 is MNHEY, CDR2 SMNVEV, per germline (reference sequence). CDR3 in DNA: TGTGCCAGCAGTTTAGGAGCGGGAGGCCCCTACAATGAGCAGTTCTTC. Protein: CASSLGAGGPYNEQFF.

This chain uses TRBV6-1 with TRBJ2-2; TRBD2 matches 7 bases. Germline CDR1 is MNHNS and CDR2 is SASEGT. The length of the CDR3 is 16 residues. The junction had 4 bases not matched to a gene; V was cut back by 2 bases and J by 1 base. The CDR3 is CASSELRGRNTGELFF. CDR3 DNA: TGTGCCAGCAGTGAACTTCGCGGGAGGAACACCGGGGAGCTGTTTTTT.

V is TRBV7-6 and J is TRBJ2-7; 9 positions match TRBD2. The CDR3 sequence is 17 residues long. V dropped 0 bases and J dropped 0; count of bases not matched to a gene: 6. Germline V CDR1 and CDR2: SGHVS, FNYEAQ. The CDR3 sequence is CASSLAPTSGSSYEQYF. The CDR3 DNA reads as TGTGCCAGCAGCTTAGCCCCGACTAGCGGAAGCTCCTACGAGCAGTACTTC.

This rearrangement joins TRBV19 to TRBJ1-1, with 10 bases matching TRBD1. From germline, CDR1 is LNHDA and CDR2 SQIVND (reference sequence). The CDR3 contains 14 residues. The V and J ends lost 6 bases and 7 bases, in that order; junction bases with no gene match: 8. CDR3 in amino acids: CASRPTGGGLEAFF. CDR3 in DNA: TGTGCCAGTAGACCGACAGGGGGCGGGCTTGAAGCTTTCTTT.

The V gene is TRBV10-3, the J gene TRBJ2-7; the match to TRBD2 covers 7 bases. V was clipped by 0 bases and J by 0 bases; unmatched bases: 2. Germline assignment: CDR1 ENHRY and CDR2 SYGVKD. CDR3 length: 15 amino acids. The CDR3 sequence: CAISESGGSSYEQYF. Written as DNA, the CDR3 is TGTGCCATCAGTGAGTCGGGCGGGAGCTCCTACGAGCAGTACTTC.

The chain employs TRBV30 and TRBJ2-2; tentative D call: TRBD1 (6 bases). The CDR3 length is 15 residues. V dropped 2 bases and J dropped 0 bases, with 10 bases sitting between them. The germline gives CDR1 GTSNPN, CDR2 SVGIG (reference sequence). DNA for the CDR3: TGTGCCTGGAGTACCGGGACACCGAACACCGGGGAGCTGTTTTTT. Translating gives CAWSTGTPNTGELFF.

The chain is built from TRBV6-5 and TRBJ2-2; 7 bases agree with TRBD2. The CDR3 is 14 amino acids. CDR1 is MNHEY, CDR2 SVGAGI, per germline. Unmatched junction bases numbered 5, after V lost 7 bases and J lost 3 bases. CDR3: CASTTSEYTGELFF. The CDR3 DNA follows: TGTGCCAGCACTACTAGCGAGTACACCGGGGAGCTGTTTTTT.

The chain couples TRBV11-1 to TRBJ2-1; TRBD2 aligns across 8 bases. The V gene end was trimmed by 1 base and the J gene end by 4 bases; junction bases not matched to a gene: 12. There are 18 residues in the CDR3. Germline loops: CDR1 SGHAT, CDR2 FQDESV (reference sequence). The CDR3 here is CASSLGLAVLAEYNEQFF. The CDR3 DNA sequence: TGTGCCAGCAGCTTAGGATTGGCGGTACTAGCGGAATACAATGAGCAGTTCTTC. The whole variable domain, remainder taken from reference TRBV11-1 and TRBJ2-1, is EAEVAQSPRYKITEKSQAVAFWCDPISGHATLYWYRQILGQGPELLVQFQDESVVDDSQLPKDRFSAERLKGVDSTLKIQPAELGDSAMYLCASSLGLAVLAEYNEQFFGPGTRLTVL.

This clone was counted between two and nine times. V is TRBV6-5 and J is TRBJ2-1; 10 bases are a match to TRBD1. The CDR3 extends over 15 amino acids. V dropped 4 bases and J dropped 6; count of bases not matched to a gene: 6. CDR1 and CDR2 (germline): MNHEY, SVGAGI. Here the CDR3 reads CASSSRQGASNEQFF. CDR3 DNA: TGTGCCAGCAGTTCAAGACAGGGGGCTTCCAATGAGCAGTTCTTC.